One and the same sample provided the 13 T cell receptor beta chains below, sequenced in a study of blood T cell repertoires in COVID-19. Libraries were prepared by immunoSEQ multiplex PCR; TCRdb keeps only in-frame clonotypes and omits some of them. Of 140,000 to 150,000 clones in the sample, less than 90% are singletons; the top ten hold approximately 40%. Sequences were obtained from peripheral blood. The receptors here all came from a human donor in a cohort sampled during active COVID-19.

The genes are TRBV19 and TRBJ1-1; D might be TRBD1 (6 bases). The CDR3 is 15 amino acids. Trimming took 5 bases from V and 1 from J, leaving 14 bases between them. From germline, CDR1 is LNHDA and CDR2 SQIVND (reference sequence). CDR3: CASSSSTGQNTEAFF. The DNA for the CDR3 is TGTGCCAGTAGTTCATCGACAGGCCAGAACACTGAAGCTTTCTTT.

The chain carries TRBV28 and TRBJ2-5, with 11 bases fitting TRBD2. The CDR3 runs 15 residues. V lost 5 bases, J lost 5 bases, and 7 bases stayed unmatched. Germline values: CDR1 MDHEN, CDR2 SYDVKM. CDR3 sequence (DNA): TGTGCCAGCAGTCAGACTAGCGGGGTATACGAGACCCAGTACTTC. Amino acid sequence: CASSQTSGVYETQYF.

This clone was recorded only once. V gene TRBV28 combines with J gene TRBJ1-2; D possibly corresponds to TRBD1 (6 bases). The CDR3 is made up of 15 amino acids. CDR1 MDHEN and CDR2 SYDVKM come from the germline V gene. V dropped 5 bases and J dropped 1 base, with 14 bases sitting between them. The CDR3 loop reads CASSGGPNVNYGYTF. The CDR3 DNA reads TGTGCCAGCAGTGGGGGCCCAAATGTTAACTATGGCTACACCTTC.

This clone was seen just once. The rearrangement joins TRBV29-1 to TRBJ1-4, with D unclear. This CDR3 region has 13 residues. V was pared by 4 bases and J by 5 bases, with 11 bases between. The V gene's germline CDR1 is SQVTM and CDR2 ANQGSEA. CDR3 nucleotides: TGCAGCGTTGCTCTACAGAGAAATGAAAAACTGTTTTTT. Protein: CSVALQRNEKLFF.

The chain carries TRBV19 and TRBJ1-5; possible D gene TRBD1, 5 bases. V was cut by 4 bases and J by 6 bases, with 10 bases left in between. The CDR3 runs 13 residues. The germline V gene encodes CDR1 LNHDA and CDR2 SQIVND (reference sequence). CDR3 nucleotide sequence: TGTGCCAGTAGTAGCCGGGGGAGTCAGCCCCAGCATTTT. Its protein product is CASSSRGSQPQHF.

The chain recombines TRBV27 with TRBJ1-5; D is uncertain. V was shortened by 5 bases and J by 9 bases, with 14 bases between the two germline ends. The CDR3 has 13 amino acids. The germline gives CDR1 MNHEY, CDR2 SMNVEV (reference sequence). The CDR3 is CASSGQFNMPQHF. The CDR3 DNA sequence: TGTGCCAGCAGTGGGCAGTTCAATATGCCCCAGCATTTT.

The rearrangement uses TRBV9 and TRBJ1-2; 10 nucleotides match TRBD1. The germline V gene encodes CDR1 SGDLS and CDR2 YYNGEE. This CDR3 has 14 amino acids. Germline trimming cut 0 bases from V and 8 bases from J; bases unmatched to any gene: 4. The CDR3 bases are TGTGCCAGCAGCGTAGTGGGGACAGGGGAAGGCTACACCTTC. This sequence encodes CASSVVGTGEGYTF. Filled out from reference TRBV9 and TRBJ1-2, the complete variable domain reads DSGVTQTPKHLITATGQRVTLRCSPRSGDLSVYWYQQSLDQGLQFLIQYYNGEERAKGNILERFSAQQFPDLHSELNLSSLELGDSALYFCASSVVGTGEGYTFGSGTRLTVV.

This clone showed up just once. The rearrangement links TRBV19 to TRBJ2-6; D may be TRBD2 (6 bases). The CDR3 spans 13 residues. Per germline, CDR1 LNHDA and CDR2 SQIVND (reference sequence). The V end was cut by 6 bases, the J end by 13 bases, with 16 bases between. CDR3 protein: CASSSPRGRVLTF. The DNA for the CDR3 is TGTGCCAGTAGCTCGCCGCGGGGCAGGGTCCTGACTTTC.

V is TRBV5-6 and J is TRBJ1-2; 10 nucleotides agree with TRBD1. Germline CDR1 reads SGHDT; CDR2 reads YYEEEE. This CDR3 has 14 residues. V trimming: 1 base; J trimming: 8 bases; junction bases outside the gene matches: 5. CDR3 loop: CASSLRTGGHGYTF. CDR3 DNA: TGTGCCAGCAGCTTGAGGACAGGGGGTCACGGCTACACCTTC.

The V gene is TRBV13, the J gene TRBJ2-1; 8 positions match TRBD1. Germline V gene sequence: CDR1 PRHDT, CDR2 FYEKMQ (reference sequence). The CDR3 is 17 amino acids. The V segment lost 6 bases and the J segment 10 bases; nucleotides outside the gene matches: 20. Here the CDR3 reads CASRSRTGSKIVDEQFF. CDR3 nucleotide sequence: TGTGCCAGCAGATCCCGGACAGGGAGTAAAATTGTGGACGAGCAGTTCTTC.

The chain recombines TRBV4-3 with TRBJ1-2; D not resolved. The V gene lost 0 bases and the J gene lost 4 bases, with 6 bases spanning the gap. Germline V gene data show CDR1 as LGHNA and CDR2 as YSLEER. The CDR3 contains 13 residues. In DNA form, the CDR3 reads TGCGCCAGCAGCCAAGACAGGATCTATGGCTACACCTTC. Its protein product is CASSQDRIYGYTF.

The V gene is TRBV19, the J gene TRBJ1-2, with TRBD1 identical over 7 bases. Germline V gene sequence: CDR1 LNHDA, CDR2 SQIVND (reference sequence). V lost 4 bases to trimming and J lost 6 bases; unmatched junction nucleotides: 5. The CDR3 length is 13 residues. The CDR3 reads CASSSMQGDGYTF. DNA for the CDR3: TGTGCCAGTAGTAGCATGCAGGGGGATGGCTACACCTTC.

This clone has a single count. This rearrangement joins TRBV6-1 to TRBJ1-3, with a weak D call TRBD1 (5 bases). Looked up from germline, CDR1 is MNHNS and CDR2 is SASEGT. Trimming cost V 3 bases and J 6 bases, with 9 bases left between them. There are 13 residues in the CDR3. CDR3 sequence (DNA): TGTGCCAGCAGTGACAGGGTTTCAAACACCATATATTTT. Translation: CASSDRVSNTIYF.